These 7 T cell receptor beta chains originate from one sample sequenced in a study of cytomegalovirus exposure and HLA in healthy donors. It was with 60 Vbeta and 13 Jbeta primers that the PCR ran. The data were produced by immunoSEQ multiplex PCR, yet TCRdb's version contains in-frame clones alone and is incomplete. This table holds under 200,000 clones, 65% to 85% found once. The sequencing sample was made of PBMCs. These receptors all come from a man aged 55-75 years in good health and CMV-seronegative.

The J gene is TRBJ1-6, the V gene TRBV5-4; 8 bases match TRBD1. The CDR3 totals 14 residues. V lost 4 bases and J lost 7; bases outside the gene matches: 4. The germline V gene encodes CDR1 SGHNT and CDR2 YYREEE (reference sequence). CDR3 region: CASSPGQANSPLHF. The CDR3 DNA reads TGTGCCAGCAGCCCGGGACAGGCCAATTCACCCCTCCACTTT. The entire variable domain, with the rest obtained from reference TRBV5-4 and TRBJ1-6, is as follows: ETGVTQSPTHLIKTRGQQVTLRCSSQSGHNTVSWYQQALGQGPQFIFQYYREEENGRGNFPPRFSGLQFPNYSSELNVNALELDDSALYLCASSPGQANSPLHFGNGTRLTVT.

V usage is TRBV14 and J usage is TRBJ1-3; TRBD1 agrees at 7 bases. Germline V gives CDR1 SGHDN, CDR2 FVKESK. The CDR3 has 16 residues. V was clipped by 4 bases and J by 2 bases; unmatched bases: 8. As DNA, the CDR3 is TGTGCCAGCAGCCCGCCTCTTGGGACAGCTGGAAACACCATATATTTT. Its protein product is CASSPPLGTAGNTIYF.

The chain has TRBV5-8 and TRBJ1-2, with 11 bases lining up with TRBD1. The CDR3 contains 18 residues. Germline CDR1 is SGHTS and CDR2 is YDEGEE. With V trimmed by 1 base and J by 4 bases, 12 bases remained unmatched. The CDR3 DNA follows: TGTGCCAGCAGCTTGCCGGTGGACAGGGGGCGCGGGGTCTATGGCTACACCTTC. Translated, it gives CASSLPVDRGRGVYGYTF.

This chain uses TRBV5-4 with TRBJ2-5, with TRBD1 identical over 8 bases. CDR3 length: 14 residues. Germline lookup yields CDR1 SGHNT and CDR2 YYREEE (reference sequence). V lost 0 bases and J lost 6; bases outside the gene matches: 4. The CDR3 DNA reads as TGTGCCAGCAGCTTGGCAGGGGGCGCCCAGACCCAGTACTTC. Its translation: CASSLAGGAQTQYF.

This clone was seen just once. The rearrangement joins TRBV10-3 to TRBJ1-5, with TRBD1 matching over 7 bases. With V trimmed by 5 bases and J by 7 bases, 8 bases remained unmatched. This CDR3 spans 14 amino acids. Germline V lookup: CDR1 ENHRY, CDR2 SYGVKD. The chain's CDR3 is CAISPSQGEQPQHF. In nucleotides, the CDR3 is TGTGCCATCAGTCCTTCCCAGGGGGAGCAGCCCCAGCATTTT.

The chain carries TRBV21-1 and TRBJ1-5; the table names TRBD1, a call not compared with the DNA. TRBV21-1 is reported as a pseudogene. This CDR3 contains 16 residues. CDR3 DNA sequence: TGTGCCAGCAGCAAAGGCAAAGGACAGACCAATCAGCCCCAGCATTTT. The encoded protein is CASSKGKGQTNQPQHF.

This clone was seen more than once but under ten times. The CDR3: CASSSTPGQISGNTIYF. The CDR3 DNA follows: TGCGCCAGCAGTTCCACTCCGGGACAGATCTCTGGAAACACCATATATTTT. V is TRBV5-1 and J is TRBJ1-3, with 7 bases matching TRBD1. The germline CDR1 and CDR2 sequences are SGHRS and YFSETQ. This CDR3 is built from 17 residues. With V trimmed by 5 bases and J by 0 bases, 11 bases remained unmatched.